This T cell receptor beta chain was recorded in a study of T cells in Graves' hyperthyroidism and ophthalmopathy. The source material, RNA transcripts, was used to amplify TCR beta CDR3 regions. The HTBI primer set drove a first-round RT-PCR of the TCR CDR3. TCRdb re-called the multiplex PCR reads with MiXCR, one entry per CDR3 protein. The repertoire has more than 550,000 distinct CDR3 sequences, roughly 17% of them found once; the top ten carry 15%. As concerns this clonotype: What it binds is unknown.

V lost 0 bases to trimming and J lost 0 bases, with 8 bases between them. This CDR3 spans 14 amino acids. Germline assignment: CDR1 DFQATT and CDR2 SNEGSKA (reference sequence). General study points: Most clonotypes that expanded in the thyroid above 0.001 also showed up in blood.

The sequenced sample was blood. The source is a man aged 45-65 years with Graves' hyperthyroidism. This rearrangement joins TRBV20-1 to TRBJ1-1; D call uncertain. CDR3 region: CSAREFNMNTEAFF. The CDR3 coding sequence is TGCAGTGCTAGAGAATTTAATATGAACACTGAAGCTTTCTTT.